This T cell receptor beta chain was recorded in a study of monozygotic twins with inflammatory bowel disease (dated by TCRdb to about 2019). Notes on the research overall: A total of some 28 monozygotic twin pairs were included in the full study, comprising nine German pairs (four IBD-concordant, five IBD-discordant) and 19 IBD-discordant Danish pairs. Each individual had, on average, about 151 000 unique TCRalpha sequences and 181 000 unique TCRbeta sequences available for analysis. The search for disease-associated traits relied mainly on comparing IBD patients with their genetically identical healthy co-twins within discordant pairs.

With regard to this clonotype: The antigen it recognizes is unknown.

CDR3 length: 13 amino acids, cysteine to phenylalanine. No DNA has been recorded. The germline V gene sets CDR1 to SQVTM and CDR2 to ANQGSEA. Paper-wide results and their limitations: IBD patients shared fewer clonotypes with other individuals than healthy twins did, most markedly in patients showing signs of disease activity. Differing immunosuppressive treatments among patients may have added background noise and inter-individual variability to the repertoires. The results gave no support for a single strong signal or clonotype linked to IBD. Different T cell subtypes could not be distinguished in the analysis. TCRbeta repertoire diversity, by inverse Simpson index, was decreased in IBD patients compared with their healthy co-twins. Concordant and discordant twins showed no difference in repertoire similarity, possibly because of limited statistical power.

From each donor, an approximately 2.3 ml peripheral blood sample was drawn into PAXgene tubes and stored at -80 degrees C. Without T cell sorting, total RNA was isolated from whole blood using the PAXgene blood miRNA kit on an automated QIAcube. Peripheral blood from monozygotic twin pairs who were concordant or discordant for inflammatory bowel disease underwent deep TCRalpha and TCRbeta repertoire profiling using unique molecular barcoding. Smoking habits were recorded for all twin pairs, with individuals classified as current, former or never smokers. The library relied on 5' RACE. The input for every TCR library was around 4,000 ng of total RNA. For each sample, cDNA was synthesized in eight separate reactions using SMARTScribe reverse transcriptase. Unique molecular identifiers containing a 6-nucleotide sample barcode were introduced through template switching during cDNA synthesis. Amplification of TCRalpha and TCRbeta cDNA involved two nested PCRs of approximately 17 and 9 cycles, and each PCR was followed by bead purification. Before amplification, the cDNA was treated with uracil DNA-glycosylase and purified using the QIAquick PCR purification kit. The second PCR was the step at which Illumina TruSeq-compatible adapters and sample-specific barcodes were added. TapeStation and Qubit were used to check library quality and concentration, and 5 to 6 ng of each library went into the pool. The pooled libraries were sequenced with 2 x 100 bp reads and custom sequencing primers on an Illumina HiSeq2500 single-index Rapid Run. Under the source paper's analysis protocol: MiGEC version 1.2.6 was used for UMI-based consensus assembly to correct PCR and sequencing errors. MiXCR version 2.1.1 handled V(D)J alignment, clonotype assembly and CDR3 extraction. Normalisation of gene usage, clonotype sharing and MAIT/NKT TCR abundance was achieved by analysing the top 1000, 10 000 and 20 000 clonotypes per sample. After downsampling to 27 000 UMIs, diversity was calculated as the inverse Simpson index using the vegan R package. Statistical testing used paired Mann-Whitney U tests on the discordant twin pairs and applied Benjamini-Hochberg correction for multiple testing. TCRdb reprocessed the raw reads; every CDR3 protein sequence is a single record, and DNA is not supplied. The authors' filters were not applied to this entry. The table kept for this sample lists over 110,000 distinct CDR3 sequences. Roughly 2.5% of the sample comes from the top ten.

The chain is made from TRBV29-1 and TRBJ1-5; TCRdb's D call of TRBD1 is untestable without DNA. This TCR was sampled from a human donor with ulcerative colitis or Crohn's disease, or a healthy co-twin of an affected twin (not recorded which). The sample consisted of blood. This receptor has the CDR3 CSARGRDEQPQHF.